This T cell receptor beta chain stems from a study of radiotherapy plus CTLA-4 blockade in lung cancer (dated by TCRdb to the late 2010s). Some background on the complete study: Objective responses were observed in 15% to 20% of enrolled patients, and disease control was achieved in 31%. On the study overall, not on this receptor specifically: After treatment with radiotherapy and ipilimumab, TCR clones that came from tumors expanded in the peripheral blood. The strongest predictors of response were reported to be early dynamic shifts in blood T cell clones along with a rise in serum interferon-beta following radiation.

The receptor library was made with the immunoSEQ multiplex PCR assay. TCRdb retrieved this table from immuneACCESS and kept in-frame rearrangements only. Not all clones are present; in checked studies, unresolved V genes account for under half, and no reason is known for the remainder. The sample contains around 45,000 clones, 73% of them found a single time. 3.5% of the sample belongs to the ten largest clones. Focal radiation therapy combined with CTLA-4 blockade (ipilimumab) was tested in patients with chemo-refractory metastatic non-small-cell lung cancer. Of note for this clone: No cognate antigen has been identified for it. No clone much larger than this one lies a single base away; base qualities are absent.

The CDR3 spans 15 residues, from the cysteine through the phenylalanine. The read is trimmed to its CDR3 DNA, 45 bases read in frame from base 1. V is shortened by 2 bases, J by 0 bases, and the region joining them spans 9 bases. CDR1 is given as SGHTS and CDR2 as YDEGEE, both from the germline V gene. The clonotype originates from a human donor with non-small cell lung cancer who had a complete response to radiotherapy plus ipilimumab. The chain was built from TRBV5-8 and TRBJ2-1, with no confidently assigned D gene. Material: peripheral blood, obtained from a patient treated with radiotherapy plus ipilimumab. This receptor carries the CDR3 CASSLGDTSYNEQFF. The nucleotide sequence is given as TGTGCCAGCAGCTTAGGAGATACCTCCTACAATGAGCAGTTCTTC.